This TCR beta chain was sequenced during a study of shared clonotypes between healthy human individuals. Study summary: Aged 18 to 49, the donors were two women and a few men.

TCRdb keeps only in-frame clones here, not all; method: immunoSEQ multiplex PCR. The repertoire includes about 680,000 clones, 92% of them detected once, and roughly 24% sits in the top ten. General study results and limits: It was observed that roughly 5.4% of naive CD4 clonotypes were shared across a few donors.

V lost 2 bases to trimming and J lost 6 bases, with 8 bases between them. CDR1 is SGHTA, CDR2 FQGNSA, per germline. CDR3 size: 13 residues. Turning to this clone: Its antigen is unidentified.

Naive-designated CD8 cells lacked CD45RO, were positively enriched for CCR7, and omitted terminally differentiated effector memory CD45RA+ cells. This clonotype was obtained from a man aged 25 to 40 in good health. The chain carries TRBV7-2 and TRBJ1-3; a possible D gene is TRBD1 (6 bases). The sample was naive CD8+ T cells sorted from blood. The CDR3 loop is CASSLNRENTIYF. For the CDR3, the DNA is TGTGCCAGCAGCTTAAACAGGGAAAACACCATATATTTT.